Listed below are T cell receptor beta chains from one sample, sequenced in a study of blood T cells in healthy people across ages. One entry per CDR3 protein results from TCRdb running MiXCR on the 5' RACE reads. The repertoire holds around 1,000,000 distinct CDR3 sequences, with under 30% as singletons. The same data also went into a second study, on T cells of mothers and their children.

Material for sequencing was blood. These receptors originate from a girl under 10 years old in good health. CDR3s include the opening cysteine and the closing phenylalanine or tryptophan. The D gene is left open where the match is weak. Where a row states a size, it is once, few, many or the class of an expanded clone; other rows omit it.

abundance: few
v_gene: TRBV3-1
d_gene: TRBD2
j_gene: TRBJ2-5
CDR3aa: CASSQERGLKTQYF
CDR3nt: TGTGCCAGCAGCCAAGAACGGGGACTAAAGACCCAGTACTTC

abundance: few
v_gene: TRBV20-1
d_gene: .
j_gene: TRBJ2-1
CDR3aa: CSASRTTLKQEEQFF
CDR3nt: TGCAGTGCTAGCCGAACGACCCTGAAACAGGAGGAGCAGTTCTTC

abundance: .
v_gene: TRBV29-1
d_gene: .
j_gene: TRBJ1-3
CDR3aa: CSVELLGSGNTIYF
CDR3nt: TGCAGCGTTGAACTATTGGGCTCTGGAAACACCATATATTTT

abundance: .
v_gene: TRBV7-9
d_gene: TRBD2
j_gene: TRBJ2-1
CDR3aa: CASSFNSGNYNEQFF
CDR3nt: TGTGCCAGCAGCTTTAATAGCGGGAACTACAATGAGCAGTTCTTC

abundance: .
v_gene: TRBV15
d_gene: .
j_gene: TRBJ2-1
CDR3aa: CATSRDPAIKQGGGLNEQFF
CDR3nt: TGTGCCACCAGCAGAGACCCAGCCATAAAACAGGGGGGAGGGTTGAATGAGCAGTTCTTC

abundance: few
v_gene: TRBV20-1
d_gene: TRBD2
j_gene: TRBJ2-7
CDR3aa: CSAADERGYEQYF
CDR3nt: TGCAGTGCTGCTGACGAGCGGGGCTACGAGCAGTACTTC

abundance: .
v_gene: TRBV3-1
d_gene: .
j_gene: TRBJ1-3
CDR3aa: CASSQVGAPDSGNTIYF
CDR3nt: TGTGCCAGCAGCCAAGTAGGGGCTCCGGACTCTGGAAACACCATATATTTT

abundance: .
v_gene: TRBV12-3/TRBV12-4
d_gene: TRBD1
j_gene: TRBJ1-1
CDR3aa: CASGLTGVGTEAFF
CDR3nt: TGTGCCAGCGGCCTCACAGGGGTAGGGACTGAAGCTTTCTTT

abundance: few
v_gene: TRBV29-1
d_gene: TRBD2
j_gene: TRBJ2-1
CDR3aa: CSAVYSGMGDEQFF
CDR3nt: TGCAGCGCTGTTTATAGCGGGATGGGTGATGAGCAGTTCTTC

abundance: .
v_gene: TRBV20-1
d_gene: .
j_gene: TRBJ2-3
CDR3aa: CSARITGSNTDTQYF
CDR3nt: TGCAGTGCTAGGATTACGGGGTCAAACACAGATACGCAGTATTTT

abundance: few
v_gene: TRBV20-1
d_gene: .
j_gene: TRBJ2-3
CDR3aa: CSAPGSGTDTQYF
CDR3nt: TGCAGTGCCCCGGGGTCTGGCACAGATACGCAGTATTTT

abundance: .
v_gene: TRBV7-3
d_gene: TRBD2
j_gene: TRBJ2-7
CDR3aa: CASSFRLAGNEQYF
CDR3nt: TGTGCCAGCAGCTTCCGACTAGCGGGAAACGAGCAGTACTTC

abundance: few
v_gene: TRBV12-3/TRBV12-4
d_gene: .
j_gene: TRBJ1-2
CDR3aa: CASSFGAYGYTF
CDR3nt: TGTGCCAGCAGTTTCGGGGCCTATGGCTACACCTTC

abundance: .
v_gene: TRBV7-8
d_gene: .
j_gene: TRBJ1-2
CDR3aa: CASSFRGSGRDGYTF
CDR3nt: TGTGCCAGCAGCTTTAGGGGCTCCGGGCGGGACGGCTACACCTTC

abundance: .
v_gene: TRBV7-2
d_gene: TRBD2
j_gene: TRBJ2-3
CDR3aa: CASSLEAGGDTDTQYF
CDR3nt: TGTGCCAGCAGCTTAGAAGCGGGGGGCGACACAGATACGCAGTATTTT

abundance: .
v_gene: TRBV5-1
d_gene: .
j_gene: TRBJ2-1
CDR3aa: CASSLVNFGGNEQSF
CDR3nt: TGCGCCAGCAGCCTGGTTAACTTCGGGGGTAATGAGCAGTCCTTC

abundance: few
v_gene: TRBV18
d_gene: TRBD1
j_gene: TRBJ2-7
CDR3aa: CASSITGDYEQYF
CDR3nt: TGTGCCAGCTCAATCACAGGGGACTACGAGCAGTACTTC

abundance: .
v_gene: TRBV7-6
d_gene: .
j_gene: TRBJ2-3
CDR3aa: CASSFDPSETDTQYF
CDR3nt: TGTGCCAGCAGCTTTGATCCTAGCGAAACAGATACGCAGTATTTT

abundance: few
v_gene: TRBV9
d_gene: .
j_gene: TRBJ1-6
CDR3aa: CASSVGGRLDSPLHF
CDR3nt: TGTGCCAGCAGCGTAGGGGGACGGCTGGATTCACCCCTCCACTTT

abundance: few
v_gene: TRBV7-2
d_gene: TRBD1
j_gene: TRBJ1-6
CDR3aa: CASSWGQGGSPLHF
CDR3nt: TGTGCCAGCAGCTGGGGACAGGGGGGTTCACCCCTCCACTTT

abundance: .
v_gene: TRBV9
d_gene: .
j_gene: TRBJ1-1
CDR3aa: CASSDQGDEAFF
CDR3nt: TGTGCCAGCAGCGACCAGGGAGATGAAGCTTTCTTT

abundance: once
v_gene: TRBV29-1
d_gene: .
j_gene: TRBJ2-5
CDR3aa: CSGLGETQYF
CDR3nt: TGCAGCGGCCTGGGGGAGACCCAGTACTTC

abundance: few
v_gene: TRBV6-1
d_gene: .
j_gene: TRBJ2-1
CDR3aa: CASSEPRGPAINEQFF
CDR3nt: TGTGCCAGCAGTGAGCCGCGGGGACCGGCAATTAATGAGCAGTTCTTC

abundance: few
v_gene: TRBV4-3
d_gene: .
j_gene: TRBJ2-7
CDR3aa: CASSQEHGYEQYF
CDR3nt: TGCGCCAGCAGCCAAGAACACGGCTACGAGCAGTACTTC

abundance: .
v_gene: TRBV4-2
d_gene: .
j_gene: TRBJ2-5
CDR3aa: CASSQADKQETQYF
CDR3nt: TGTGCCAGCAGCCAAGCGGACAAACAAGAGACCCAGTACTTC

abundance: few
v_gene: TRBV3-1
d_gene: .
j_gene: TRBJ2-5
CDR3aa: CASSQGPGRTPVLAQYF
CDR3nt: TGTGCCAGCAGCCAGGGGCCAGGCAGAACCCCTGTTTTGGCCCAGTACTTC

abundance: .
v_gene: TRBV20-1
d_gene: .
j_gene: TRBJ2-1
CDR3aa: CSARDISGLVTQFF
CDR3nt: TGCAGTGCTAGAGATATTTCGGGACTCGTGACGCAGTTCTTC

abundance: .
v_gene: TRBV27
d_gene: TRBD2
j_gene: TRBJ2-1
CDR3aa: CASSLLAPAGVYEQFF
CDR3nt: TGTGCCAGCAGTCTACTAGCCCCAGCGGGAGTGTATGAGCAGTTCTTC

abundance: few
v_gene: TRBV29-1
d_gene: .
j_gene: TRBJ2-7
CDR3aa: CSVVVGSSYEQYF
CDR3nt: TGCAGCGTTGTGGTTGGGTCCTCCTACGAGCAGTACTTC

abundance: .
v_gene: TRBV9
d_gene: .
j_gene: TRBJ1-4
CDR3aa: CASSVLPTPNEKLFF
CDR3nt: TGTGCCAGCAGCGTACTTCCAACCCCTAATGAAAAACTGTTTTTT

abundance: .
v_gene: TRBV4-1
d_gene: TRBD2
j_gene: TRBJ2-7
CDR3aa: CASSQAAGEDEQYF
CDR3nt: TGCGCCAGCAGCCAAGCGGCGGGGGAAGACGAGCAGTACTTC

abundance: few
v_gene: TRBV29-1
d_gene: .
j_gene: TRBJ1-4
CDR3aa: CSVAYHGLGREKLFF
CDR3nt: TGCAGCGTTGCTTATCACGGGTTAGGTCGTGAAAAACTGTTTTTT

abundance: many
v_gene: TRBV13
d_gene: TRBD2
j_gene: TRBJ2-5
CDR3aa: CASSLRGSPAGEETQYF
CDR3nt: TGTGCCAGCAGCTTGCGGGGTAGCCCGGCGGGAGAAGAGACCCAGTACTTC

abundance: .
v_gene: TRBV6-2/TRBV6-3
d_gene: .
j_gene: TRBJ2-1
CDR3aa: CASANNEQFF
CDR3nt: TGTGCCAGCGCCAACAATGAGCAGTTCTTC

abundance: few
v_gene: TRBV4-3
d_gene: TRBD2
j_gene: TRBJ2-7
CDR3aa: CASSLQFFSGPAYEQYF
CDR3nt: TGCGCCAGCAGCCTACAATTCTTTAGCGGGCCGGCCTACGAGCAGTACTTC

abundance: few
v_gene: TRBV6-5
d_gene: .
j_gene: TRBJ2-7
CDR3aa: CASSYSIRSRFYEQYF
CDR3nt: TGTGCCAGCAGTTACTCGATACGTTCCAGATTCTACGAGCAGTACTTC

abundance: few
v_gene: TRBV20-1
d_gene: .
j_gene: TRBJ2-1
CDR3aa: CSASRRIRYKDSYNEQFF
CDR3nt: TGCAGTGCTAGTAGGAGAATTAGATATAAAGACTCCTACAATGAGCAGTTCTTC

abundance: .
v_gene: TRBV9
d_gene: TRBD2
j_gene: TRBJ2-7
CDR3aa: CASSPGGLAGGSTYGQYF
CDR3nt: TGTGCCAGCAGCCCCGGGGGACTAGCGGGAGGGTCGACCTACGGGCAGTACTTC

abundance: .
v_gene: TRBV29-1
d_gene: TRBD1
j_gene: TRBJ1-2
CDR3aa: CSAPDRGPDGYTF
CDR3nt: TGCAGCGCCCCTGACAGGGGGCCGGATGGCTACACCTTC

abundance: .
v_gene: TRBV12-3/TRBV12-4
d_gene: .
j_gene: TRBJ2-5
CDR3aa: CASSPPSWGLQETQYF
CDR3nt: TGTGCCAGCAGCCCCCCTAGCTGGGGGCTTCAAGAGACCCAGTACTTC

abundance: .
v_gene: TRBV6-4
d_gene: .
j_gene: TRBJ2-2
CDR3aa: CASSAWNTGELFF
CDR3nt: TGTGCCAGCAGTGCGTGGAACACCGGGGAGCTGTTTTTT

abundance: .
v_gene: TRBV7-2
d_gene: TRBD2
j_gene: TRBJ2-3
CDR3aa: CASSLGSGGATDTQYF
CDR3nt: TGTGCCAGCAGCTTAGGTAGCGGGGGGGCCACAGATACGCAGTATTTT

abundance: .
v_gene: TRBV5-1
d_gene: .
j_gene: TRBJ1-4
CDR3aa: CASSLGWFGGLNEKLFF
CDR3nt: TGCGCCAGCAGCTTGGGGTGGTTTGGTGGCCTGAATGAAAAACTGTTTTTT

abundance: .
v_gene: TRBV29-1
d_gene: TRBD1
j_gene: TRBJ2-3
CDR3aa: CSVTRTGGTGTQYF
CDR3nt: TGCAGCGTTACCAGGACAGGGGGCACTGGTACGCAGTATTTT

abundance: few
v_gene: TRBV29-1
d_gene: .
j_gene: TRBJ2-7
CDR3aa: CSVLVASSYEQYF
CDR3nt: TGCAGCGTTCTGGTGGCAAGCTCCTACGAGCAGTACTTC

abundance: .
v_gene: TRBV7-3
d_gene: TRBD2
j_gene: TRBJ2-7
CDR3aa: CANSLTSGYEQYF
CDR3nt: TGTGCCAACAGCTTAACTAGCGGATACGAGCAGTACTTC

abundance: few
v_gene: TRBV4-3
d_gene: .
j_gene: TRBJ1-5
CDR3aa: CASSQILGNQPQHF
CDR3nt: TGCGCCAGCAGTCAGATTTTGGGGAATCAGCCCCAGCATTTT

abundance: once
v_gene: TRBV29-1
d_gene: .
j_gene: TRBJ1-2
CDR3aa: CSVSMTEYYGYTF
CDR3nt: TGCAGCGTTTCCATGACAGAATACTATGGCTACACCTTC

abundance: .
v_gene: TRBV11-2
d_gene: TRBD2
j_gene: TRBJ2-5
CDR3aa: CASSSWASGIEETQYF
CDR3nt: TGTGCCAGCAGCTCATGGGCTAGCGGGATCGAAGAGACCCAGTACTTC

abundance: many
v_gene: TRBV6-2/TRBV6-3
d_gene: TRBD1
j_gene: TRBJ2-3
CDR3aa: CASGDRESDTQYF
CDR3nt: TGTGCCAGCGGCGACAGGGAGTCAGATACGCAGTATTTT

abundance: .
v_gene: TRBV12-5
d_gene: .
j_gene: TRBJ2-3
CDR3aa: CASGFPDTQYF
CDR3nt: TGTGCTAGTGGTTTCCCAGATACGCAGTATTTT

abundance: few
v_gene: TRBV29-1
d_gene: .
j_gene: TRBJ1-4
CDR3aa: CSVETWGKLFF
CDR3nt: TGCAGCGTTGAAACATGGGGAAAACTGTTTTTT

abundance: few
v_gene: TRBV20-1
d_gene: TRBD2
j_gene: TRBJ2-1
CDR3aa: CSAFSGSSYNEQFF
CDR3nt: TGCAGTGCTTTTAGCGGGAGCTCCTACAATGAGCAGTTCTTC

abundance: .
v_gene: TRBV6-6
d_gene: .
j_gene: TRBJ2-5
CDR3aa: CASSQRGWETQYF
CDR3nt: TGTGCCAGCAGCCAGAGGGGGTGGGAGACCCAGTACTTC

abundance: few
v_gene: TRBV5-1
d_gene: TRBD1
j_gene: TRBJ1-4
CDR3aa: CASSPEDRGEKLFF
CDR3nt: TGCGCCAGCAGCCCGGAGGACAGGGGGGAAAAACTGTTTTTT

abundance: .
v_gene: TRBV7-2
d_gene: .
j_gene: TRBJ1-4
CDR3aa: CASSKDGASEKLFF
CDR3nt: TGTGCCAGCAGCAAAGACGGGGCGAGTGAAAAACTGTTTTTT